This T cell receptor beta chain stems from a study of sequential checkpoint blockade in melanoma. Looking at the study overall: Patients were randomized 1:1 to nivolumab-then-ipilimumab or ipilimumab-then-nivolumab first-line. After both sequences, patients received maintenance nivolumab.

The treatment: randomized to nivolumab then ipilimumab (arm A) or the reverse (arm B). DNA-damaging chemotherapy had not been given to any patient beforehand. Sorted cells were live CD3+CD8+, lacking CD19 and CD56, from PBMCs. Assay used: immunoSEQ multiplex PCR; TCRdb lists only in-frame clones, some missing. The profile shows about 40,000 clones, around 86% of them singletons. The sample holds a few counts of this clone. The germline gives CDR1 MNHEY, CDR2 SMNVEV (reference sequence). This CDR3 is 14 amino acids long. Losses at the gene ends were 4 bases for V and 7 bases for J; bases not matched to a gene: 7.

The sequence was collected from a human donor with melanoma. Material: CD8+ T cells sorted from blood (inferred from file names), obtained from a patient given nivolumab and ipilimumab in sequence. The chain carries TRBV27 and TRBJ1-5, with TRBD1 identical over 7 bases. CDR3 in amino acids: CASSSSTGPQPQHF. The DNA for the CDR3 is TGTGCCAGCAGTTCCTCGACAGGGCCACAGCCCCAGCATTTT.